A single sample is the source of the 22 T cell receptor beta chains below, sequenced in a study of cytomegalovirus exposure and HLA in healthy donors. Use of 60 Vbeta and 13 Jbeta primers characterized the PCR. The protocol was immunoSEQ multiplex PCR, while the TCRdb copy is restricted to in-frame clones and leaves out a portion. Counted here are roughly 120,000 clones, about 72% occurring once; the ten biggest clones make up 1.5% to 2%. Sequenced: PBMCs. Source of these receptors: a young man in good health and CMV-seropositive.

This clone was detected once. The gene calls are TRBV10-3 and TRBJ2-3; D remains unclear. The germline V gene encodes CDR1 ENHRY and CDR2 SYGVKD. CDR3 length: 13 amino acids. Trimming left V 7 bases short and J 3 bases short, with 11 bases between. Here the CDR3 reads CAITKVLTDTQYF. DNA of the CDR3: TGTGCCATCACTAAAGTATTGACAGATACGCAGTATTTT.

The chain uses TRBV5-1 and TRBJ2-7, with 7 bases fitting TRBD2. The CDR3 is 15 residues long. Trimming at V came to 2 bases and at J to 6 bases, leaving 11 bases not matched to a gene. CDR1 SGHRS and CDR2 YFSETQ come from the germline V gene. The CDR3 loop is CASSFSGRESGEQYF. The CDR3, as DNA: TGCGCCAGCAGCTTTTCAGGGCGGGAGTCTGGCGAGCAGTACTTC. Full variable domain (rest looked up from reference TRBV5-1 and TRBJ2-7): KAGVTQTPRYLIKTRGQQVTLSCSPISGHRSVSWYQQTPGQGLQFLFEYFSETQRNKGNFPGRFSGRQFSNSRSEMNVSTLELGDSALYLCASSFSGRESGEQYFGPGTRLTVT.

V is TRBV6-4 and J is TRBJ2-1; possibly TRBD1 for D (5 bases). Looked up from germline, CDR1 is MRHNA and CDR2 is SNTAGT. V lost 4 bases and J lost 6, with 10 bases in between. There are 13 residues in the CDR3. This CDR3 is CASSATEANEQFF. CDR3 coding DNA: TGTGCCAGCAGTGCGACAGAGGCCAATGAGCAGTTCTTC.

V gene TRBV6-6 combines with J gene TRBJ2-3, with D unclear. Between the trimmed V and J ends, which lost 11 bases and 2 bases, there was a span of 14 bases. The CDR3 loop spans 13 amino acids. Germline V gives CDR1 MNHNY, CDR2 SVGAGI (reference sequence). The CDR3 is CAFSYSNTDTQYF. DNA of the CDR3: TGTGCCTTTTCGTACAGCAACACAGATACGCAGTATTTT.

This clone was seen more than once but under ten times. As DNA, the CDR3 is TGCGCCAGCAGCCAAGATACCCGCGTTGGGACCCAGTACTTC. The encoded protein is CASSQDTRVGTQYF. The V call is TRBV4-3, the J call TRBJ2-5; unclear D gene. Germline V gene sequence: CDR1 LGHNA, CDR2 YSLEER. The V and J ends lost 0 bases and 7 bases respectively, with 12 bases between them. This CDR3 has 14 amino acids.

In its sample, this clone ranks as medium-sized. This chain joins TRBV6-1 and TRBJ2-6; D is uncertain. Between the trimmed V and J ends, which lost 3 bases and 0 bases, there was a span of 6 bases. The CDR3 covers 15 residues. The germline V gene has CDR1 MNHNS and CDR2 SASEGT. CDR3 bases: TGTGCCAGCAGTGAGGGCGTCTCTGGGGCCAACGTCCTGACTTTC. Its protein is CASSEGVSGANVLTF.

This sequence joins TRBV19 and TRBJ2-1, with 7 bases that match TRBD2. CDR3 size: 14 residues. With V trimmed by 6 bases and J by 2 bases, 4 bases remained unmatched. Germline loops: CDR1 LNHDA, CDR2 SQIVND (reference sequence). The CDR3 sequence is CASRESGTYNEQFF. The CDR3 DNA reads TGTGCCAGTAGGGAGAGCGGGACCTACAATGAGCAGTTCTTC.

The chain is built from TRBV4-3 and TRBJ2-3, with no clear D. CDR1 and CDR2 from the germline V gene are LGHNA and YSLEER. The CDR3 is 14 amino acids. Trimming removed 0 bases at V and 5 bases at J, with 9 bases between. The CDR3 nucleotides are TGCGCCAGCAGCCAAGATCAGGTAGGAGATACGCAGTATTTT. Encoded protein: CASSQDQVGDTQYF.

This rearrangement joins TRBV5-4 to TRBJ1-2; 10 bases are shared with TRBD1. The length of the CDR3 is 15 residues. From germline, CDR1 is SGHNT and CDR2 YYREEE (reference sequence). With 3 bases clipped from V and 5 bases from J, the junction kept 7 bases outside the gene matches. The CDR3 DNA is TGTGCCAGCAGCTCCCGGGACAGGGGTGGGTATGGCTACACCTTC. It translates to CASSSRDRGGYGYTF.

This rearrangement joins TRBV18 to TRBJ1-1; D may be TRBD1 (5 bases). Germline V gene lookup returns CDR1 KGHSH and CDR2 LQKENI. Trimming pared 4 bases from V and 1 base from J, leaving 7 bases between. This CDR3 contains 13 residues. CDR3 sequence: CASSQQANTEAFF. CDR3 bases: TGTGCCAGCTCACAACAGGCGAACACTGAAGCTTTCTTT. The full variable domain, in which reference TRBV18 and TRBJ1-1 provide the parts outside the CDR3, is NAGVMQNPRHLVRRRGQEARLRCSPMKGHSHVYWYRQLPEEGLKFMVYLQKENIIDESGMPKERFSAEFPKEGPSILRIQQVVRGDSAAYFCASSQQANTEAFFGQGTRLTVV.

The J gene is TRBJ1-1, the V gene TRBV28; possibly TRBD1 for D (6 bases). The CDR3 extends over 12 amino acids. The V end was cut by 5 bases, the J end by 8 bases, with 12 bases between. Germline-derived CDR1 and CDR2 are MDHEN and SYDVKM. The DNA of the CDR3 is TGTGCCAGCAGTGGGGGCCTGGCCGAAGCTTTCTTT. It yields the protein CASSGGLAEAFF. The complete variable domain, with remaining parts taken from reference TRBV28 and TRBJ1-1, reads DVKVTQSSRYLVKRTGEKVFLECVQDMDHENMFWYRQDPGLGLRLIYFSYDVKMKEKGDIPEGYSVSREKKERFSLILESASTNQTSMYLCASSGGLAEAFFGQGTRLTVV.

This clone was observed a few times. This sequence joins TRBV7-9 and TRBJ2-5, with 9 bases fitting TRBD1. The J segment lost 5 bases and the V segment lost 5 bases, leaving 9 bases of the junction unmatched. CDR1 and CDR2 (germline): SEHNR, FQNEAQ (reference sequence). The CDR3 runs to 15 residues. CDR3 sequence reads: CASSPGTGSRETQYF. The CDR3 coding sequence is TGTGCCAGCAGCCCCGGGACAGGGTCCCGGGAGACCCAGTACTTC.

The gene calls are TRBV28 and TRBJ1-1; no clear D gene. CDR1 and CDR2 from the germline V gene are MDHEN and SYDVKM. The CDR3 loop spans 11 amino acids. Trimming removed 8 bases from V and 1 base from J, with 5 bases in between. The CDR3 spells CASLGNTEAFF. The DNA of the CDR3 is TGTGCCAGCCTAGGGAACACTGAAGCTTTCTTT.

This clone was seen a few times. The CDR3 coding sequence is TGTGCCATCAGTGAGTCGGTCCTCAGGTTCTTC. Translation: CAISESVLRFF. The chain joins TRBV10-3 to TRBJ2-1; no definite D call. V was clipped by 0 bases and J by 15 bases, with 9 bases between them. Looked up from germline, CDR1 is ENHRY and CDR2 is SYGVKD. The CDR3 length is 11 residues.

The rearrangement links TRBV5-1 to TRBJ2-3, with D maybe TRBD1 (6 bases). This CDR3 comprises 16 residues. V lost 4 bases, J lost 1 base, and 16 bases lay in between. Germline assignment: CDR1 SGHRS and CDR2 YFSETQ. Written as DNA, the CDR3 is TGCGCCAGCAGCCCCGAATGGGGGCGAGGCACAGATACGCAGTATTTT. Its translation is CASSPEWGRGTDTQYF. The variable domain in full, completed from reference TRBV5-1 and TRBJ2-3, reads KAGVTQTPRYLIKTRGQQVTLSCSPISGHRSVSWYQQTPGQGLQFLFEYFSETQRNKGNFPGRFSGRQFSNSRSEMNVSTLELGDSALYLCASSPEWGRGTDTQYFGPGTRLTVL.

V and J are TRBV4-2 and TRBJ1-5; 8 positions agree with TRBD1. Germline V CDR1 and CDR2: LGHNA, YNFKEQ. J was trimmed by 6 bases and V by 2 bases; bases with no gene match: 9. The length of the CDR3 is 16 residues. CDR3 bases: TGTGCCAGCAGCCAAAAGGACAGGGACGGCGGTCAGCCCCAGCATTTT. It specifies CASSQKDRDGGQPQHF.

Notes on this clone: Additional DNA sequences in this sample encode the identical CDR3. The V call is TRBV5-1, the J call TRBJ2-1; 10 bases align to TRBD2. Germline CDR1 is SGHRS and CDR2 is YFSETQ. CDR3 length equals 15 residues. The V and J ends lost 2 bases and 4 bases, in that order; junction bases with no gene match: 3. The CDR3 region is CASSFLAGEYNEQFF. The CDR3 DNA follows: TGCGCCAGCAGCTTCCTAGCGGGAGAGTACAATGAGCAGTTCTTC.

This clone was counted once. The rearrangement joins TRBV6-4 to TRBJ1-2, with TRBD1 matching 8 bases. The V segment lost 6 bases and the J segment 4 bases; nucleotides outside the gene matches: 4. The length of the CDR3 is 13 residues. Germline loops: CDR1 MRHNA, CDR2 SNTAGT. The CDR3 spells CASSSGQGYGYTF. In DNA form, the CDR3 reads TGTGCCAGCAGCTCAGGACAGGGCTATGGCTACACCTTC.

The CDR3 DNA is TGTGCCAGCAGTTCATGGGGAGGCGCCTACGAGCAGTACTTC. Amino acids: CASSSWGGAYEQYF. The chain links TRBV6-5 to TRBJ2-7; D perhaps matches TRBD2 (6 bases). The CDR3 is made up of 14 amino acids. V gave up 4 bases and J gave up 2 bases, with 12 bases separating them. The germline V gene encodes CDR1 MNHEY and CDR2 SVGAGI.

J is TRBJ2-1 and V is TRBV5-1, with 10 bases aligning to TRBD2. V lost 4 bases to trimming and J lost 6 bases; unmatched junction nucleotides: 4. CDR1 is SGHRS and CDR2 is YFSETQ in the germline V gene. The CDR3 runs to 14 residues. The CDR3 protein is CASSPGLASNEQFF. CDR3 bases: TGCGCCAGCAGCCCGGGACTAGCGAGCAATGAGCAGTTCTTC.

The chain links TRBV5-1 to TRBJ1-1; D ambiguous. This CDR3 contains 17 residues. Germline CDR1 is SGHRS and CDR2 is YFSETQ. Trimming cost V 4 bases and J 1 base, with 20 bases left between them. CDR3 nucleotide sequence: TGCGCCAGCAGCCTTTCTAGCATACAAATAAGGAACACTGAAGCTTTCTTT. Its protein is CASSLSSIQIRNTEAFF.

The count of this clone is one. This chain connects TRBV4-1 to TRBJ2-1; 9 bases line up with TRBD2. The CDR3 is 16 residues long. The V gene's germline CDR1 is MGHRA and CDR2 YSYEKL. V trimming: 4 bases; J trimming: 8 bases; junction bases outside the gene matches: 12. CDR3 sequence (DNA): TGCGCCAGCAGCCCCAGACAGAGCGGGAGGCGTGATGAGCAGTTCTTC. Its protein product is CASSPRQSGRRDEQFF.